A single sample gave rise to the 13 T cell receptor beta chains below, sequenced in a study of blood T cell repertoires in COVID-19. TCRdb keeps only in-frame clones here, not all; method: immunoSEQ multiplex PCR. In the table there are 250,000 to 350,000 clones, around 90% of which are singletons. Material for sequencing was peripheral blood. The receptors stem from a woman in her 30s with COVID-19, enrolled during active disease.

Regarding this clone: The sample holds other DNA sequences that translate to the same CDR3. The J gene is TRBJ1-1, the V gene TRBV11-2; no firm D call. CDR3 length equals 12 residues. Looked up from germline, CDR1 is SGHAT and CDR2 is FQNNGV. The V and J ends lost 1 base and 5 bases respectively, with 5 bases between them. This CDR3 reads CASSLAGTEAFF. CDR3 nucleotide sequence: TGTGCCAGCAGCTTAGCGGGTACTGAAGCTTTCTTT.

The V call is TRBV10-3, the J call TRBJ1-1, with D perhaps TRBD1 (5 bases). The CDR3 spans 12 residues. Trimming shortened V by 7 bases and J by 1 base, and 7 bases separated the two germline ends. The germline gives CDR1 ENHRY, CDR2 SYGVKD. For the CDR3, the DNA is TGTGCCATCAAACAGGAGAACACTGAAGCTTTCTTT. It encodes CAIKQENTEAFF.

This clone was seen a few times. This chain links TRBV19 with TRBJ1-5, with no clear D. This CDR3 is 14 amino acids long. Trimming shortened V by 4 bases and J by 5 bases, and 12 bases separated the two germline ends. Germline V lookup: CDR1 LNHDA, CDR2 SQIVND (reference sequence). CDR3 sequence: CASSTNRDHQPQHF. CDR3 nucleotides: TGTGCCAGTAGTACGAACAGAGATCATCAGCCCCAGCATTTT. Full variable domain (rest looked up from reference TRBV19 and TRBJ1-5): DGGITQSPKYLFRKEGQNVTLSCEQNLNHDAMYWYRQDPGQGLRLIYYSQIVNDFQKGDIAEGYSVSREKKESFPLTVTSAQKNPTAFYLCASSTNRDHQPQHFGDGTRLSIL.

The J gene is TRBJ1-2, the V gene TRBV5-6; TRBD1 matches at 7 bases. Germline CDR1 SGHDT, CDR2 YYEEEE. The CDR3 contains 15 residues. Unmatched junction bases numbered 10, after V lost 1 base and J lost 7 bases. This CDR3 reads CASSLSGGRVVGYTF. DNA for the CDR3: TGTGCCAGCAGCTTGTCAGGGGGGCGAGTTGTTGGCTACACCTTC.

This clone came up once. The V and J genes are TRBV19 and TRBJ2-1; a weak D match, TRBD1 (5 bases). CDR3 length equals 15 residues. CDR1 is LNHDA, CDR2 SQIVND, per germline (reference sequence). Trimming removed 4 bases from V and 3 bases from J, with 13 bases in between. The CDR3 loop is CASSNSGPGYNEQFF. As DNA, the CDR3 is TGTGCCAGTAGTAATTCAGGGCCGGGCTACAATGAGCAGTTCTTC.

This sequence joins TRBV5-1 and TRBJ2-7; 8 nucleotides match TRBD2. The trim removed 0 bases at V and 2 bases at J, leaving 7 bases unmatched. Germline V gene sequence: CDR1 SGHRS, CDR2 YFSETQ. The CDR3 runs to 16 residues. DNA for the CDR3: TGCGCCAGCAGCTTGGGTAATAGCGGGATCACCTACGAGCAGTACTTC. Translation gives CASSLGNSGITYEQYF.

This clone appeared once. V and J are TRBV30 and TRBJ1-2; D perhaps matches TRBD1 (6 bases). Deletions cut 7 bases from V and 2 bases from J, with 20 bases between. Germline V gene lookup returns CDR1 GTSNPN and CDR2 SVGIG (reference sequence). The CDR3 is 15 residues long. For the CDR3, the DNA is TGTGCCTTACTGGATCGAGGGGGATCAAACTATGGCTACACCTTC. This codes for CALLDRGGSNYGYTF.

Concerning this clone: At the DNA level, this CDR3 is encoded by other sequences in the same sample as well. The genes are TRBV7-2 and TRBJ1-2; D is uncertain. The CDR3 is made up of 13 amino acids. Germline CDR1 SGHTA, CDR2 FQGNSA. With 1 base removed from V and 1 base from J, the gap between germline ends came to 4 bases. In DNA, the CDR3 is TGTGCCAGCAGCTTAGACAATAACTATGGCTACACCTTC. This codes for CASSLDNNYGYTF. The full variable domain, rest sourced from reference TRBV7-2 and TRBJ1-2, is GAGVSQSPSNKVTEKGKDVELRCDPISGHTALYWYRQSLGQGLEFLIYFQGNSAPDKSGLPSDRFSAERTGGSVSTLTIQRTQQEDSAVYLCASSLDNNYGYTFGSGTRLTVV.

This rearrangement joins TRBV6-1 to TRBJ1-1, with 7 positions matching TRBD1. CDR1 and CDR2 (germline): MNHNS, SASEGT. The CDR3 is 13 residues long. J lost 10 bases, V lost 1 base, and 6 bases had no gene match. CDR3 amino acids: CASSEGQGMRAFF. CDR3 in DNA: TGTGCCAGCAGTGAAGGACAGGGTATGAGAGCTTTCTTT.

The V gene is TRBV27, the J gene TRBJ2-1, with TRBD2 identical over 8 bases. CDR3 size: 16 residues. Per germline, CDR1 MNHEY and CDR2 SMNVEV (reference sequence). Unmatched junction bases numbered 15, after V lost 5 bases and J lost 9 bases. CDR3 protein: CASSQSTSGHTIEQFF. The CDR3 DNA is TGTGCCAGCAGTCAATCCACTAGCGGACATACTATTGAGCAGTTCTTC.

The chain links TRBV7-3 to TRBJ1-1, with D uncertain. Germline CDR1 is SGHTA and CDR2 is FQGTGA. V lost 3 bases and J lost 2, with 13 bases in between. This CDR3 contains 15 residues. The CDR3 DNA reads as TGTGCCAGCAGCTTGAGGGCAAAACCTAACACTGAAGCTTTCTTT. Protein product: CASSLRAKPNTEAFF.

This clone was counted ten times or more. The same CDR3 also results from other DNA sequences found in this sample. This chain links TRBV2 with TRBJ1-5; D might be TRBD1 (6 bases). The CDR3 is made up of 14 amino acids. V lost 6 bases, J lost 11 bases, and 20 bases lay in between. Germline V gives CDR1 SNHLY, CDR2 FYNNEI. CDR3 DNA: TGTGCCAGCAGACGCATTTGGACAGCCGCAACCCAGCATTTT. Protein sequence: CASRRIWTAATQHF.

The chain joins TRBV6-2 or TRBV6-3 to TRBJ2-1, with 14 bases fitting TRBD2. V was clipped by 0 bases and J by 4 bases; unmatched bases: 2. The CDR3 is made up of 17 amino acids. CDR1 MNHEY and CDR2 SVGEGT come from the germline V gene. The CDR3 sequence: CASSYSGLAGAYNEQFF. The CDR3 nucleotides read TGTGCCAGCAGTTACTCGGGACTAGCGGGAGCGTACAATGAGCAGTTCTTC.